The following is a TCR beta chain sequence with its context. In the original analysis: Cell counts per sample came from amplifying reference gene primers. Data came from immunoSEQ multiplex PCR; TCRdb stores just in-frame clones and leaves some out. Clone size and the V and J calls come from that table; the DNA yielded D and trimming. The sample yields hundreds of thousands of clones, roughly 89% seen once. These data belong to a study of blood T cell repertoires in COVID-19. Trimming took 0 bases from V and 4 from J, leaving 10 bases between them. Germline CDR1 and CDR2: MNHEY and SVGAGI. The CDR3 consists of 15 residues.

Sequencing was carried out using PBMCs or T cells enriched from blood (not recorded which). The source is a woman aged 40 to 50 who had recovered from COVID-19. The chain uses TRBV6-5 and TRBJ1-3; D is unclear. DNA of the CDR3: TGTGCCAGCAGTTACTCGAGGGCGGAGGGAAACACCATATATTTT. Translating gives CASSYSRAEGNTIYF.